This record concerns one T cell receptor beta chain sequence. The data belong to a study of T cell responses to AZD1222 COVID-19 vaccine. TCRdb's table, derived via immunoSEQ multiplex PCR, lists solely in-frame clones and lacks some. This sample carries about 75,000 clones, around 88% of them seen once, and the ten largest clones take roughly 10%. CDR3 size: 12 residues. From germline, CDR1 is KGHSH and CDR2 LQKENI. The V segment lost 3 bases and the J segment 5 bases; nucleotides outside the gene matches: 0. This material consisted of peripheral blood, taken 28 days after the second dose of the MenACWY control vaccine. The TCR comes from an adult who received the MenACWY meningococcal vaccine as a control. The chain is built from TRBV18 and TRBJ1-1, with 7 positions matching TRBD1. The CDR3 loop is CASSPDRTEAFF. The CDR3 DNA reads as TGTGCCAGCTCACCGGACAGGACTGAAGCTTTCTTT.